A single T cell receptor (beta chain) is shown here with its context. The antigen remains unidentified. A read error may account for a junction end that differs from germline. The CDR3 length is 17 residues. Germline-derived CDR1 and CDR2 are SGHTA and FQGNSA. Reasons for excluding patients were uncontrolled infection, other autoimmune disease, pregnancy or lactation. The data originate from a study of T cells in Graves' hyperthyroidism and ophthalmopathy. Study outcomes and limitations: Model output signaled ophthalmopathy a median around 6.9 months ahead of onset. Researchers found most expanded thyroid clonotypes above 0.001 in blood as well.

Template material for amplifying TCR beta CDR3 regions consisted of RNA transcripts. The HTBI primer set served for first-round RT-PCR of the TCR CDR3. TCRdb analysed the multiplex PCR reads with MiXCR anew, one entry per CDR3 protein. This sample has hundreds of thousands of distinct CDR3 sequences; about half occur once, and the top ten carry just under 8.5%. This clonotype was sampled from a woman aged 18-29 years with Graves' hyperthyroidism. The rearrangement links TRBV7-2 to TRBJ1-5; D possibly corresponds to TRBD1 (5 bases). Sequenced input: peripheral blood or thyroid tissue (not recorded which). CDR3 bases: TGCGCCAGCAGCCAAGATCTACGCCAGGGAGGCAATCAGCCCCAGCATTTT. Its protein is CASSQDLRQGGNQPQHF.